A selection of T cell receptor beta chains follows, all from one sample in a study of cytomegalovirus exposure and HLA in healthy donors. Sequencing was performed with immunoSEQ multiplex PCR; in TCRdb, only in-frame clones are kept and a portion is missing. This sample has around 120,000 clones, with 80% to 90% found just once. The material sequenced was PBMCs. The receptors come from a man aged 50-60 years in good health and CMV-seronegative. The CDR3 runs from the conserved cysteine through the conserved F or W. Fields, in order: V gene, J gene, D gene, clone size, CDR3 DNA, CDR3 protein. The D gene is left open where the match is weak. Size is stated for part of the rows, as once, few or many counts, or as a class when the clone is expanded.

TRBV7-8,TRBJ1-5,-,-,TGTGCCAGCAGCTTACCAGATCAGCCCCAGCATTTT,CASSLPDQPQHF
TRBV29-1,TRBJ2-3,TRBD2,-,TGCAGCGGAGCGGGGGGGCCAGATACGCAGTATTTT,CSGAGGPDTQYF
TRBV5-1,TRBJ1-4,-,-,TGCGCCAGCAGCCCACGGTCGCGGGAACTGGGACTGTTTTTT,CASSPRSRELGLFF
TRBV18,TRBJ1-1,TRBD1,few,TGTGCCAGCTCACCATTGGAGGGGGCCAGCACTGAAGCTTTCTTT,CASSPLEGASTEAFF
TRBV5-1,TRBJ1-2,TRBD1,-,TGCGCCAGCAGCCCTACAGGGGGCCTTAACTATGGCTACACCTTC,CASSPTGGLNYGYTF
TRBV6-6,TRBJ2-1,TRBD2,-,TGTGCCAGCAGTGCTCTAGCGGGGGGGTACAATGAGCAGTTCTTC,CASSALAGGYNEQFF
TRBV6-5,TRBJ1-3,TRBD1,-,TGTGCCAGCAGAAAAACAGGGGGCCGAAACACCATATATTTT,CASRKTGGRNTIYF
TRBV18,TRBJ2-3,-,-,TGTGCCAGCTCACCTCTGACAGACACAGATACGCAGTATTTT,CASSPLTDTDTQYF
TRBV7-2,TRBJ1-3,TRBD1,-,TGTGCCAGCAGCGGGGGACAGGGCCTCCTCTCTGGAAACACCATATATTTT,CASSGGQGLLSGNTIYF
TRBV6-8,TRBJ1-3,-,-,TGTGCCAGCAGAAGTCGGTCTGGAAACACCATATATTTT,CASRSRSGNTIYF
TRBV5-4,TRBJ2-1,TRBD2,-,TGTGCCAGCAGCTTGACGGGGGGGCCCTACAATGAGCAGTTCTTC,CASSLTGGPYNEQFF
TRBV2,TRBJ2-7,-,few,TGTGCCAGCAGTGCCGGCTACGAGCAGTACTTC,CASSAGYEQYF
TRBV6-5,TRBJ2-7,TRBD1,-,TGTGCCAGCAGTTACCGAGGACAGGGCGAGCAGTACTTC,CASSYRGQGEQYF
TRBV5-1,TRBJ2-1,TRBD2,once,TGCGCCAGCAGCCTGCTGGCTAGCGGCAATGAGCAGTTCTTC,CASSLLASGNEQFF
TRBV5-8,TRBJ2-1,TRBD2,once,TGTGCCAGCAGCTTGCGGGGGGGCTCCTACAATGAGCAGTTCTTC,CASSLRGGSYNEQFF
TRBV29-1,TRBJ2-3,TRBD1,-,TGCGGAGTCATGGGTGACAGGGAAGGTGCAGATACGCAGTATTTT,CGVMGDREGADTQYF
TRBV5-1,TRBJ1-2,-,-,TGCGCCAGCAGCCGGGGGGAGGGTAGCTATGGCTACACCTTC,CASSRGEGSYGYTF
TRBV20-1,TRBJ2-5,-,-,TGCAGTGCTAGTTTAGCGGAGACCCAGTACTTC,CSASLAETQYF
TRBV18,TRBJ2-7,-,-,TGTGCCAGCTCACCCCGAAGTCAGGGGATCTACGAGCAGTACTTC,CASSPRSQGIYEQYF
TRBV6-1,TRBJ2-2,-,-,TGTGCCAGCAGTAGCGGCGGGGAGCTGTTTTTT,CASSSGGELFF
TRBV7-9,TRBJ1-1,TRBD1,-,TGTGCCAGCAGCCCCGGGACAGGGTGGACTGAAGCTTTCTTT,CASSPGTGWTEAFF
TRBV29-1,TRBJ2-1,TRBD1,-,TGCAGCGTTCGGGACAGGGATTCCAATGAGCAGTTCTTC,CSVRDRDSNEQFF
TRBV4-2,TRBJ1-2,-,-,TGTGCCAGCAGCCAAGATTCGACAGACTATGGCTACACCTTC,CASSQDSTDYGYTF
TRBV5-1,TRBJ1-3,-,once,TGCGCCAGCAGCCTCTCCAGCTCTGGAAACACCATATATTTT,CASSLSSSGNTIYF
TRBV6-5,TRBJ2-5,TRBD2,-,TGTGCCAGCAGTTTTGGACTAGCGGGGGGATTGGAGACCCAGTACTTC,CASSFGLAGGLETQYF
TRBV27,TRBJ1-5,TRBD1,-,TGTGCCAGCAGTTTTTCAGGGGGTAGGGGCAATAGCAATCAGCCCCAGCATTTT,CASSFSGGRGNSNQPQHF
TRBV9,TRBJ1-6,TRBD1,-,TGTGCCAGCAGCAGCGGACAGGGGGGATCACCCCTCCACTTT,CASSSGQGGSPLHF
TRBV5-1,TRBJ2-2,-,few,TGCGCCAGCAGGGATAGCGAGTACACCGGGGAGCTGTTTTTT,CASRDSEYTGELFF